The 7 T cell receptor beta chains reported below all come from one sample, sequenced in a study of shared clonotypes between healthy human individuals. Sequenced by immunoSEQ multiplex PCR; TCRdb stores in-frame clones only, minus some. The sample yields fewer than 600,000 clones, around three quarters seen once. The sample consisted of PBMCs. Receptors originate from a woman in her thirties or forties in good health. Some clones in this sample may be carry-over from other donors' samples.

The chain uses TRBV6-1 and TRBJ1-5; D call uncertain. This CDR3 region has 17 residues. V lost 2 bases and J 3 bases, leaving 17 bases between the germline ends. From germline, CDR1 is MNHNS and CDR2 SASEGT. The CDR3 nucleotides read TGTGCCAGCAGTGAATCTTTCTACCGGGAGTTCAATCAGCCCCAGCATTTT. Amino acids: CASSESFYREFNQPQHF.

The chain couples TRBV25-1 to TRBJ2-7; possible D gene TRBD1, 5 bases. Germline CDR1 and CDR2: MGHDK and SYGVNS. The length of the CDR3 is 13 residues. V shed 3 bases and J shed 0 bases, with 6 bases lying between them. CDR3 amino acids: CASSDRASYEQYF. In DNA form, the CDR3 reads TGTGCCAGCAGTGACAGGGCCTCCTACGAGCAGTACTTC.

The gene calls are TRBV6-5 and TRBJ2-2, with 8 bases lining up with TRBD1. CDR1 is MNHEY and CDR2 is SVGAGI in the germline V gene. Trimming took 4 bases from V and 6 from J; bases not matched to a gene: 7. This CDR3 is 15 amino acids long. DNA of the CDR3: TGTGCCAGCAGTTTCGACAGGGGTATTTCCGGGGAGCTGTTTTTT. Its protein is CASSFDRGISGELFF.

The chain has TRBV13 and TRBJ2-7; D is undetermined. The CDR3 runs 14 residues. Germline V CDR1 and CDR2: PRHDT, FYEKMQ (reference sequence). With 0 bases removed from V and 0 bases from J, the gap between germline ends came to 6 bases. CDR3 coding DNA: TGTGCCAGCAGCTTAGGCCCAAGCTCCTACGAGCAGTACTTC. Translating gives CASSLGPSSYEQYF.

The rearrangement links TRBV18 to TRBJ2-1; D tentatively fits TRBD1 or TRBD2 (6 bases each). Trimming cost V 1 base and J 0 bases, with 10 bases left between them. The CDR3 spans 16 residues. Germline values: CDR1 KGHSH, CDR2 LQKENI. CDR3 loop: CASSPQGGYSYNEQFF. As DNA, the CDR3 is TGTGCCAGCTCACCACAAGGGGGGTACTCCTACAATGAGCAGTTCTTC.

DNA for the CDR3: TGTGCCAGCAGCTTTCCAGGAAACACCATATATTTT. Its translation is CASSFPGNTIYF. The V and J genes are TRBV7-2 and TRBJ1-3, with no clear D. Germline V CDR1 and CDR2: SGHTA, FQGNSA. Trimming took 3 bases from V and 4 from J, leaving 4 bases between them. The CDR3 covers 12 residues.

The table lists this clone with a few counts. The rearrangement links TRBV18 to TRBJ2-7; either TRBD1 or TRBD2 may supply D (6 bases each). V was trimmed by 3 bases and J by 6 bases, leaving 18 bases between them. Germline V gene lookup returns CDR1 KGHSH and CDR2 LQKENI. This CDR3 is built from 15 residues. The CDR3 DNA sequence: TGTGCCAGCTCACCTCAAACAGGGAGAGCGGGCGAGCAGTACTTC. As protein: CASSPQTGRAGEQYF.